The entry that follows covers one T cell receptor beta chain sequence. CDR3 length: 14 amino acids. Trimming removed 5 bases at V and 4 bases at J, with 11 bases between. Germline V gene lookup returns CDR1 MRHNA and CDR2 SNTAGT. Per the original data handling: For nucleated cells, counts were estimated from reference gene primer amplification. The method was immunoSEQ multiplex PCR; TCRdb's version includes in-frame clones alone and lacks a portion of them. V, J and clone size reflect that table, while D and trimming were determined from the DNA. The table includes about 62,000 clones, roughly 72% detected once. These data come from a study of blood T cell repertoires in COVID-19. Study information: Sources were T cells, B-cell-depleted T cells, or PBMCs; the material itself was cDNA or gDNA.

This clonotype was sampled from a woman in her fifties or sixties with active or convalescent COVID-19. Material for sequencing was peripheral blood. This sequence joins TRBV6-4 and TRBJ2-2; D is uncertain. The CDR3 protein is CASSSSYGTGELFF. The CDR3 DNA reads as TGTGCCAGCAGTTCCTCCTATGGCACCGGGGAGCTGTTTTTT.